The rows below give T cell receptor beta chains drawn from one sample of a study of beta chain features in type 1 diabetes. Data came from immunoSEQ multiplex PCR; TCRdb stores just in-frame clones and leaves some out. The sample yields 25,000 to 30,000 clones, roughly two thirds seen once. Sequencing used Tregs from blood. Every receptor here comes from a woman aged 25 to 39 with type 1 diabetes. The CDR3 runs from the conserved cysteine through the conserved F or W. Each record gives: D gene, V gene, clone size, J gene, CDR3 DNA, CDR3 protein. A D gene is named only where the DNA matches it firmly. Clone size appears in some rows only: once, few, many, or a class for an expanded clone.

d_gene: -
v_gene: TRBV6-6
abundance: -
j_gene: TRBJ1-2
CDR3nt: TGTGCCAGCAGTTCCAATGGAGACTATGGCTACACCTTC
CDR3aa: CASSSNGDYGYTF

d_gene: -
v_gene: TRBV10-2
abundance: -
j_gene: TRBJ2-1
CDR3nt: TGCGCCAGCAGTAGGGGCAGGGTCTCCTACAATGAGCAGTTCTTC
CDR3aa: CASSRGRVSYNEQFF

d_gene: -
v_gene: TRBV4-2
abundance: few
j_gene: TRBJ1-1
CDR3nt: TGTGCCAGCAGCCAATCTCGTAACAGGGTGGAGGCGGCTGAAGCTTTCTTT
CDR3aa: CASSQSRNRVEAAEAFF

d_gene: -
v_gene: TRBV7-2
abundance: few
j_gene: TRBJ2-1
CDR3nt: TGTGCCAGCAGCTTAAGGGGGCCCGGGGGTCACAATGAGCAGTTCTTC
CDR3aa: CASSLRGPGGHNEQFF

d_gene: -
v_gene: TRBV5-4
abundance: -
j_gene: TRBJ2-1
CDR3nt: TGTGCCAGCAGCCCAGATCAAGCCTACAATGAGCAGTTCTTC
CDR3aa: CASSPDQAYNEQFF

d_gene: TRBD1
v_gene: TRBV5-1
abundance: once
j_gene: TRBJ2-2
CDR3nt: TGCGCCAGCAGCTTAGGGCAGGGGGCGAACACCGGGGAGCTGTTTTTT
CDR3aa: CASSLGQGANTGELFF

d_gene: TRBD1
v_gene: TRBV6-5
abundance: -
j_gene: TRBJ2-3
CDR3nt: TGTGCCAGCATCCCGGGACAGGGCTACACAGATACGCAGTATTTT
CDR3aa: CASIPGQGYTDTQYF

d_gene: -
v_gene: TRBV14
abundance: -
j_gene: TRBJ2-3
CDR3nt: TGTGCCAGCAGCCTAGGGCGCGGGTCTAGCACAGATACGCAGTATTTT
CDR3aa: CASSLGRGSSTDTQYF

d_gene: TRBD2
v_gene: TRBV4-1
abundance: -
j_gene: TRBJ2-1
CDR3nt: TGCGCCAGCAGCCAAGGACTAGCGGGAGAGGATGAGCAGTTCTTC
CDR3aa: CASSQGLAGEDEQFF

d_gene: -
v_gene: TRBV5-6
abundance: few
j_gene: TRBJ2-2
CDR3nt: TGTGCCAGCAGCTTGAGGGGCGCCGGGGAGCTGTTTTTT
CDR3aa: CASSLRGAGELFF

d_gene: -
v_gene: TRBV4-1
abundance: -
j_gene: TRBJ1-3
CDR3nt: TGCGCCAGCAGCGAATCAGGGGGAAACACCATATATTTT
CDR3aa: CASSESGGNTIYF

d_gene: -
v_gene: TRBV4-1
abundance: -
j_gene: TRBJ2-1
CDR3nt: TGCGCCAGCAGCCAAGAAGCTCGATCCTACGGTGAGCAGTTCTTC
CDR3aa: CASSQEARSYGEQFF

d_gene: TRBD1
v_gene: TRBV18
abundance: -
j_gene: TRBJ2-1
CDR3nt: TGTGCCAGCTCAATCACGGGACAGACCAACAATGAGCAGTTCTTC
CDR3aa: CASSITGQTNNEQFF

d_gene: -
v_gene: TRBV19
abundance: -
j_gene: TRBJ1-1
CDR3nt: TGTGCCAGTAGTATCCGGCCAGGTGAAGCTTTCTTT
CDR3aa: CASSIRPGEAFF

d_gene: -
v_gene: TRBV19
abundance: few
j_gene: TRBJ1-5
CDR3nt: TGTGCCAGTACCATAACCAGGGGTTATAGCAATCAGCCCCAGCATTTT
CDR3aa: CASTITRGYSNQPQHF

d_gene: -
v_gene: TRBV11-3
abundance: few
j_gene: TRBJ2-7
CDR3nt: TGTGCCAGCAGCTTATTTCCCCCCGAGCAGTACTTC
CDR3aa: CASSLFPPEQYF

d_gene: TRBD2
v_gene: TRBV5-1
abundance: -
j_gene: TRBJ2-1
CDR3nt: TGCGCCAGCAGCTCACAAGGTGGGGGACTAGCGGGCGGTGGCATCGATGAGCAGTTCTTC
CDR3aa: CASSSQGGGLAGGGIDEQFF

d_gene: TRBD2
v_gene: TRBV30
abundance: -
j_gene: TRBJ2-3
CDR3nt: TGTGCCTCAGCGGGAGGGCTGGAGGGTACGCAGTATTTT
CDR3aa: CASAGGLEGTQYF

d_gene: TRBD2
v_gene: TRBV30
abundance: -
j_gene: TRBJ2-1
CDR3nt: TGTGCCTGGAGTGTACCCCCCTATAGCGGGATTTCAAATGAGCAGTTCTTC
CDR3aa: CAWSVPPYSGISNEQFF

d_gene: -
v_gene: TRBV7-9
abundance: -
j_gene: TRBJ2-1
CDR3nt: TGTGCCAGCACCCGGACTGAAAATGAGCAGTTCTTC
CDR3aa: CASTRTENEQFF

d_gene: -
v_gene: TRBV20-1
abundance: -
j_gene: TRBJ2-3
CDR3nt: TGCAGTGCCTGGAGGGTGGGGACGCAGTATTTT
CDR3aa: CSAWRVGTQYF

d_gene: TRBD1
v_gene: TRBV19
abundance: few
j_gene: TRBJ2-1
CDR3nt: TGTGCCAGTAGTATTCGGGGCGAGGGGGCAAGGAATGAGCAGTTCTTC
CDR3aa: CASSIRGEGARNEQFF

d_gene: -
v_gene: TRBV2
abundance: -
j_gene: TRBJ2-2
CDR3nt: TGTGCCAGCACCCCCTACAGGGCGAACACCGGGGAGCTGTTTTTT
CDR3aa: CASTPYRANTGELFF

d_gene: -
v_gene: TRBV2
abundance: -
j_gene: TRBJ1-5
CDR3nt: TGTGCCAGCAGGGTATCAGATAGCAATCAGCCCCAGCATTTT
CDR3aa: CASRVSDSNQPQHF

d_gene: -
v_gene: TRBV7-3
abundance: -
j_gene: TRBJ1-1
CDR3nt: TGTGCCAGCAGCTCGGGACAGAACACTGAAGCTTTCTTT
CDR3aa: CASSSGQNTEAFF

d_gene: TRBD2
v_gene: TRBV11-2
abundance: -
j_gene: TRBJ2-1
CDR3nt: TGTGCCAGCAGCTTGTCGACTAGCGGTGAGCAGTTCTTC
CDR3aa: CASSLSTSGEQFF

d_gene: -
v_gene: TRBV9
abundance: -
j_gene: TRBJ2-3
CDR3nt: TGTGCCAGCAGCGTAGTTGGTGACTGGACAGATACGCAGTATTTT
CDR3aa: CASSVVGDWTDTQYF

d_gene: TRBD1
v_gene: TRBV6-5
abundance: -
j_gene: TRBJ2-2
CDR3nt: TGTGCCAGCAGTTGGGACAGCCCGAACACCGGGGAGCTGTTTTTT
CDR3aa: CASSWDSPNTGELFF

d_gene: -
v_gene: TRBV28
abundance: few
j_gene: TRBJ2-2
CDR3nt: TGTGCCAGCAGTTTCTCCTCCACCGGGGAGCTGTTTTTT
CDR3aa: CASSFSSTGELFF

d_gene: TRBD1
v_gene: TRBV6-5
abundance: -
j_gene: TRBJ1-4
CDR3nt: TGTGCCAGCAGTTACTCCGTATCCAGGGGGTATGAAAAACTGTTTTTT
CDR3aa: CASSYSVSRGYEKLFF

d_gene: -
v_gene: TRBV6-5
abundance: few
j_gene: TRBJ2-7
CDR3nt: TGTGCCAGCAGTGGGCGGGATCCCTACGAGCAGTACTTC
CDR3aa: CASSGRDPYEQYF

d_gene: TRBD2
v_gene: TRBV7-9
abundance: -
j_gene: TRBJ2-3
CDR3nt: TGTGCCAGCAGCTTAGATTTTAGCGGGAGAACGACACCGGCAGATACGCAGTATTTT
CDR3aa: CASSLDFSGRTTPADTQYF

d_gene: -
v_gene: TRBV19
abundance: -
j_gene: TRBJ2-6
CDR3nt: TGTGCCAGTAGTATTCACAGGTCGGCAATTAGTACTGGGGCCAACGTCCTGACTTTC
CDR3aa: CASSIHRSAISTGANVLTF

d_gene: -
v_gene: TRBV28
abundance: few
j_gene: TRBJ1-1
CDR3nt: TGTGCCAGCAGTTTATGGAATACAGTAACTGAAGCTTTCTTT
CDR3aa: CASSLWNTVTEAFF

d_gene: TRBD2
v_gene: TRBV19
abundance: -
j_gene: TRBJ2-1
CDR3nt: TGTGCCAGTAGTTCTAGCGGAAGTCCCCGCAATGAGCAGTTCTTC
CDR3aa: CASSSSGSPRNEQFF

d_gene: -
v_gene: TRBV5-1
abundance: -
j_gene: TRBJ1-2
CDR3nt: TGCGCCAGCAGCTTGGGGGCAGGTCCTGGCTACACCTTC
CDR3aa: CASSLGAGPGYTF

d_gene: -
v_gene: TRBV18
abundance: -
j_gene: TRBJ1-1
CDR3nt: TGTGCCAGCTCACCAACCTTTGGTGGAGGCACTGAAGCTTTCTTT
CDR3aa: CASSPTFGGGTEAFF

d_gene: TRBD2
v_gene: TRBV25-1
abundance: few
j_gene: TRBJ2-1
CDR3nt: TGTGCCAGCAGTGAAGGCGGGAGCTCCTACAATGAGCAGTTCTTC
CDR3aa: CASSEGGSSYNEQFF

d_gene: TRBD1
v_gene: TRBV7-7
abundance: -
j_gene: TRBJ2-2
CDR3nt: TGTGCTAGCAGCCCCCGGGACAGGGCCACCGGGGAGCTGTTTTTT
CDR3aa: CASSPRDRATGELFF

d_gene: -
v_gene: TRBV19
abundance: few
j_gene: TRBJ1-1
CDR3nt: TGTGCCAGTATTAAGGGAGGGCTGAACACTGAAGCTTTCTTT
CDR3aa: CASIKGGLNTEAFF

d_gene: TRBD1
v_gene: TRBV25-1
abundance: few
j_gene: TRBJ2-3
CDR3nt: TGTGCCAGCAGCAGGACAGGGGGCACGCAGTATTTT
CDR3aa: CASSRTGGTQYF

d_gene: -
v_gene: TRBV11-2
abundance: -
j_gene: TRBJ1-5
CDR3nt: TGTGCCAGCAGCTTAGCCCCCGGACACAGCAATCAGCCCCAGCATTTT
CDR3aa: CASSLAPGHSNQPQHF

d_gene: TRBD1
v_gene: TRBV28
abundance: -
j_gene: TRBJ1-6
CDR3nt: TGTGCCAGCACTCCTTACTCACAGGGGCTGGGTAATTCACCCCTCCACTTT
CDR3aa: CASTPYSQGLGNSPLHF

d_gene: -
v_gene: TRBV2
abundance: -
j_gene: TRBJ2-1
CDR3nt: TGTGCCAGCAGTGTTGTCCCTAGCGTCTACAATGAGCAGTTCTTC
CDR3aa: CASSVVPSVYNEQFF

d_gene: -
v_gene: TRBV9
abundance: -
j_gene: TRBJ1-1
CDR3nt: TGTGCCAGCAGCTCCAGTCTGAACACTGAAGCTTTCTTT
CDR3aa: CASSSSLNTEAFF

d_gene: TRBD1
v_gene: TRBV5-1
abundance: -
j_gene: TRBJ2-7
CDR3nt: TGCGCCAGCAGCGGAACCGGGACAGGGAACTACGAGCAGTACTTC
CDR3aa: CASSGTGTGNYEQYF

d_gene: TRBD1
v_gene: TRBV5-6
abundance: -
j_gene: TRBJ2-3
CDR3nt: TGTGCCAGCAGCTTGCTGGGGACAGGGGAGAGCACAGATACGCAGTATTTT
CDR3aa: CASSLLGTGESTDTQYF

d_gene: -
v_gene: TRBV30
abundance: -
j_gene: TRBJ2-3
CDR3nt: TGTGCCTGGAGTCCATCCACAGATACGCAGTATTTT
CDR3aa: CAWSPSTDTQYF

d_gene: -
v_gene: TRBV7-9
abundance: few
j_gene: TRBJ2-1
CDR3nt: TGTGCCAGCAGCCGAGAAGAGGGCAATGAGCAGTTCTTC
CDR3aa: CASSREEGNEQFF